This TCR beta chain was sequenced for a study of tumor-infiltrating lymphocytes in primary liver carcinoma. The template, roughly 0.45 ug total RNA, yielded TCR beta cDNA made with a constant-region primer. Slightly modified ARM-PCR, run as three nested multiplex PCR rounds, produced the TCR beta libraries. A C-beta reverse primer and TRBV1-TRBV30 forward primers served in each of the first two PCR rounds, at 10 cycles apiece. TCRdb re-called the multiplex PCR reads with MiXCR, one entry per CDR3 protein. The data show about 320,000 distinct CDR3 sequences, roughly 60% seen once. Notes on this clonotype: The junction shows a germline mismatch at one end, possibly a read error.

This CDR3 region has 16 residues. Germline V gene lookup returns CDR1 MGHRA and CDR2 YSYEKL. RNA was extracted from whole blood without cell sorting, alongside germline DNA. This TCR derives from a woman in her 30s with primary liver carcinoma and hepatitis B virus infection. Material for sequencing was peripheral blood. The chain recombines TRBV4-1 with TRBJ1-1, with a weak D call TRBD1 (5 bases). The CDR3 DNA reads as TGTGCCAGCACCCGGGACCGAGGATCCATGAACACTGAAGCTTTCTTT. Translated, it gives CASTRDRGSMNTEAFF.